Below are 14 T cell receptor beta chains sequenced from a single sample in a study of shared T cell receptors in the human thymus. Profiling relied on immunoSEQ multiplex PCR, and the TCRdb table lists in-frame clones only, not all of them. The repertoire holds hundreds of thousands of clones, with approximately 87% as singletons. The same specimen was also included in a second study, on human thymus T cells.

The sequencing input was thymocytes. The receptor source for this set is a boy younger than two with a congenital heart defect.

The CDR3 DNA reads TGCGCCAGCAGCCAAGAGCTAGCGGGGAACCAAGAGACCCAGTACTTC. It yields the protein CASSQELAGNQETQYF. The chain is built from TRBV4-1 and TRBJ2-5, with TRBD2 matching over 9 bases. This CDR3 is built from 16 residues. The germline gives CDR1 MGHRA, CDR2 YSYEKL. Losses at the gene ends were 0 bases for V and 0 bases for J; bases not matched to a gene: 2.

The chain combines TRBV2 with TRBJ2-1; TRBD2 matches 7 bases. The germline CDR1 and CDR2 sequences are SNHLY and FYNNEI. The CDR3 extends over 16 amino acids. Unmatched junction bases numbered 10, after V lost 6 bases and J lost 2 bases. CDR3 nucleotides: TGTGCCAGCAGGAATCAGCGGGAAGGGGCCTACAATGAGCAGTTCTTC. Translation gives CASRNQREGAYNEQFF.

The chain employs TRBV4-3 and TRBJ2-3; D is possibly TRBD2 (5 bases). CDR1 is LGHNA and CDR2 is YSLEER in the germline V gene. The V and J ends lost 0 bases and 1 base respectively, with 14 bases between them. The CDR3 length is 17 residues. The CDR3 coding sequence is TGCGCCAGCAGCCAAGATCCGAGAGAGGGAGGCACAGATACGCAGTATTTT. It encodes CASSQDPREGGTDTQYF.

This clone was detected once. The genes are TRBV5-8 and TRBJ2-1; TRBD1 might be the D (8 bases). Trimming pared 4 bases from V and 5 bases from J, leaving 25 bases between. CDR3 length: 18 residues. CDR1 SGHTS and CDR2 YDEGEE come from the germline V gene. DNA of the CDR3: TGTGCCAGCAGCGACGACAGGGGAAGCTCAGCGGGAAACAATGAGCAGTTCTTC. It yields the protein CASSDDRGSSAGNNEQFF.

The V call is TRBV6-1, the J call TRBJ1-5, with 10 positions matching TRBD1. CDR3 length equals 18 residues. Germline CDR1 is MNHNS and CDR2 is SASEGT. V dropped 4 bases and J dropped 2; count of bases not matched to a gene: 11. CDR3 sequence reads: CASSAGDRGAWGNQPQHF. The DNA for the CDR3 is TGTGCCAGCAGTGCGGGGGACAGGGGTGCCTGGGGCAATCAGCCCCAGCATTTT.

The V gene is TRBV14, the J gene TRBJ2-5; 9 nucleotides agree with TRBD2. V dropped 3 bases and J dropped 4; count of bases not matched to a gene: 9. This CDR3 comprises 16 residues. The germline CDR1 and CDR2 sequences are SGHDN and FVKESK. The CDR3 reads CASSQGKREATETQYF. The CDR3 bases are TGTGCCAGCAGCCAGGGTAAGCGGGAGGCCACAGAGACCCAGTACTTC. Supplemented by reference TRBV14 and TRBJ2-5, the full variable domain reads EAGVTQFPSHSVIEKGQTVTLRCDPISGHDNLYWYRRVMGKEIKFLLHFVKESKQDESGMPNNRFLAERTGGTYSTLKVQPAELEDSGVYFCASSQGKREATETQYFGPGTRLLVL.

The rearrangement uses TRBV27 and TRBJ2-1; tentatively, D is TRBD2 (6 bases). CDR1 and CDR2 from the germline V gene are MNHEY and SMNVEV (reference sequence). CDR3 length: 12 amino acids. V was cut by 3 bases and J by 9 bases, with 9 bases left in between. CDR3 bases: TGTGCCAGCAGTTTCCGGCGGGGTGAGCAGTTCTTC. The encoded protein is CASSFRRGEQFF.

This clone was counted once. The chain has TRBV27 and TRBJ2-2; possible D gene TRBD2, 6 bases. CDR1 is MNHEY, CDR2 SMNVEV, per germline (reference sequence). The V gene lost 6 bases and the J gene lost 6 bases, with 17 bases spanning the gap. There are 15 residues in the CDR3. CDR3 sequence reads: CASRVRDLVAGELFF. CDR3 DNA: TGTGCCAGCAGGGTGCGGGACTTGGTCGCCGGGGAGCTGTTTTTT.

Only one count was recorded for this clone. The V gene is TRBV19, the J gene TRBJ2-4, with 8 bases lining up with TRBD2. CDR3 length equals 17 residues. V lost 3 bases and J lost 3; bases outside the gene matches: 10. Germline V CDR1 and CDR2: LNHDA, SQIVND (reference sequence). The CDR3 here is CASSISGRSPFKNIQYF. Written as DNA, the CDR3 is TGTGCCAGTAGTATCAGCGGGAGATCCCCATTCAAAAACATTCAGTACTTC.

The chain couples TRBV15 to TRBJ1-4, with 10 bases that match TRBD1. This CDR3 is built from 17 residues. CDR1 is LNHNV and CDR2 is YYDKDF in the germline V gene (reference sequence). V lost 0 bases and J lost 8; bases outside the gene matches: 9. In nucleotides, the CDR3 is TGTGCCACCAGCAGAGACCAGAGACAGGGGGCCCGAGAAAAACTGTTTTTT. Translated: CATSRDQRQGAREKLFF.

The J gene is TRBJ1-5, the V gene TRBV18; possible D gene TRBD1, 6 bases. This CDR3 is 13 amino acids long. Germline-derived CDR1 and CDR2 are KGHSH and LQKENI. V was pared by 4 bases and J by 4 bases, with 8 bases between. CDR3 residues: CASSLGQNQPQHF. Written as DNA, the CDR3 is TGTGCCAGCTCACTCGGACAGAATCAGCCCCAGCATTTT.

The V gene is TRBV27, the J gene TRBJ1-1; possible D gene TRBD1, 5 bases. This CDR3 spans 17 amino acids. Between the trimmed V and J ends, which lost 5 bases and 1 base, there was a span of 20 bases. Germline loops: CDR1 MNHEY, CDR2 SMNVEV (reference sequence). CDR3 in DNA: TGTGCCAGCAGTACCGGGACGGCGGGGGGAAAGAACACTGAAGCTTTCTTT. Its protein is CASSTGTAGGKNTEAFF.

This chain links TRBV5-1 with TRBJ2-7; a weak D match, TRBD2 (5 bases). The CDR3 spans 15 residues. The germline V gene has CDR1 SGHRS and CDR2 YFSETQ. The V gene lost 0 bases and the J gene lost 3 bases, with 13 bases spanning the gap. CDR3 loop: CASSLGDMGDYEQYF. As DNA, the CDR3 is TGCGCCAGCAGCTTGGGAGACATGGGAGACTACGAGCAGTACTTC.

The chain links TRBV5-8 to TRBJ2-7; the D gene is possibly TRBD1 (5 bases). This CDR3 contains 14 residues. Germline-derived CDR1 and CDR2 are SGHTS and YDEGEE. V gave up 4 bases and J gave up 6 bases, with 17 bases separating them. The CDR3 region is CASSPDKSRVEQYF. CDR3 sequence (DNA): TGTGCCAGCAGCCCGGACAAGTCTAGGGTCGAGCAGTACTTC.